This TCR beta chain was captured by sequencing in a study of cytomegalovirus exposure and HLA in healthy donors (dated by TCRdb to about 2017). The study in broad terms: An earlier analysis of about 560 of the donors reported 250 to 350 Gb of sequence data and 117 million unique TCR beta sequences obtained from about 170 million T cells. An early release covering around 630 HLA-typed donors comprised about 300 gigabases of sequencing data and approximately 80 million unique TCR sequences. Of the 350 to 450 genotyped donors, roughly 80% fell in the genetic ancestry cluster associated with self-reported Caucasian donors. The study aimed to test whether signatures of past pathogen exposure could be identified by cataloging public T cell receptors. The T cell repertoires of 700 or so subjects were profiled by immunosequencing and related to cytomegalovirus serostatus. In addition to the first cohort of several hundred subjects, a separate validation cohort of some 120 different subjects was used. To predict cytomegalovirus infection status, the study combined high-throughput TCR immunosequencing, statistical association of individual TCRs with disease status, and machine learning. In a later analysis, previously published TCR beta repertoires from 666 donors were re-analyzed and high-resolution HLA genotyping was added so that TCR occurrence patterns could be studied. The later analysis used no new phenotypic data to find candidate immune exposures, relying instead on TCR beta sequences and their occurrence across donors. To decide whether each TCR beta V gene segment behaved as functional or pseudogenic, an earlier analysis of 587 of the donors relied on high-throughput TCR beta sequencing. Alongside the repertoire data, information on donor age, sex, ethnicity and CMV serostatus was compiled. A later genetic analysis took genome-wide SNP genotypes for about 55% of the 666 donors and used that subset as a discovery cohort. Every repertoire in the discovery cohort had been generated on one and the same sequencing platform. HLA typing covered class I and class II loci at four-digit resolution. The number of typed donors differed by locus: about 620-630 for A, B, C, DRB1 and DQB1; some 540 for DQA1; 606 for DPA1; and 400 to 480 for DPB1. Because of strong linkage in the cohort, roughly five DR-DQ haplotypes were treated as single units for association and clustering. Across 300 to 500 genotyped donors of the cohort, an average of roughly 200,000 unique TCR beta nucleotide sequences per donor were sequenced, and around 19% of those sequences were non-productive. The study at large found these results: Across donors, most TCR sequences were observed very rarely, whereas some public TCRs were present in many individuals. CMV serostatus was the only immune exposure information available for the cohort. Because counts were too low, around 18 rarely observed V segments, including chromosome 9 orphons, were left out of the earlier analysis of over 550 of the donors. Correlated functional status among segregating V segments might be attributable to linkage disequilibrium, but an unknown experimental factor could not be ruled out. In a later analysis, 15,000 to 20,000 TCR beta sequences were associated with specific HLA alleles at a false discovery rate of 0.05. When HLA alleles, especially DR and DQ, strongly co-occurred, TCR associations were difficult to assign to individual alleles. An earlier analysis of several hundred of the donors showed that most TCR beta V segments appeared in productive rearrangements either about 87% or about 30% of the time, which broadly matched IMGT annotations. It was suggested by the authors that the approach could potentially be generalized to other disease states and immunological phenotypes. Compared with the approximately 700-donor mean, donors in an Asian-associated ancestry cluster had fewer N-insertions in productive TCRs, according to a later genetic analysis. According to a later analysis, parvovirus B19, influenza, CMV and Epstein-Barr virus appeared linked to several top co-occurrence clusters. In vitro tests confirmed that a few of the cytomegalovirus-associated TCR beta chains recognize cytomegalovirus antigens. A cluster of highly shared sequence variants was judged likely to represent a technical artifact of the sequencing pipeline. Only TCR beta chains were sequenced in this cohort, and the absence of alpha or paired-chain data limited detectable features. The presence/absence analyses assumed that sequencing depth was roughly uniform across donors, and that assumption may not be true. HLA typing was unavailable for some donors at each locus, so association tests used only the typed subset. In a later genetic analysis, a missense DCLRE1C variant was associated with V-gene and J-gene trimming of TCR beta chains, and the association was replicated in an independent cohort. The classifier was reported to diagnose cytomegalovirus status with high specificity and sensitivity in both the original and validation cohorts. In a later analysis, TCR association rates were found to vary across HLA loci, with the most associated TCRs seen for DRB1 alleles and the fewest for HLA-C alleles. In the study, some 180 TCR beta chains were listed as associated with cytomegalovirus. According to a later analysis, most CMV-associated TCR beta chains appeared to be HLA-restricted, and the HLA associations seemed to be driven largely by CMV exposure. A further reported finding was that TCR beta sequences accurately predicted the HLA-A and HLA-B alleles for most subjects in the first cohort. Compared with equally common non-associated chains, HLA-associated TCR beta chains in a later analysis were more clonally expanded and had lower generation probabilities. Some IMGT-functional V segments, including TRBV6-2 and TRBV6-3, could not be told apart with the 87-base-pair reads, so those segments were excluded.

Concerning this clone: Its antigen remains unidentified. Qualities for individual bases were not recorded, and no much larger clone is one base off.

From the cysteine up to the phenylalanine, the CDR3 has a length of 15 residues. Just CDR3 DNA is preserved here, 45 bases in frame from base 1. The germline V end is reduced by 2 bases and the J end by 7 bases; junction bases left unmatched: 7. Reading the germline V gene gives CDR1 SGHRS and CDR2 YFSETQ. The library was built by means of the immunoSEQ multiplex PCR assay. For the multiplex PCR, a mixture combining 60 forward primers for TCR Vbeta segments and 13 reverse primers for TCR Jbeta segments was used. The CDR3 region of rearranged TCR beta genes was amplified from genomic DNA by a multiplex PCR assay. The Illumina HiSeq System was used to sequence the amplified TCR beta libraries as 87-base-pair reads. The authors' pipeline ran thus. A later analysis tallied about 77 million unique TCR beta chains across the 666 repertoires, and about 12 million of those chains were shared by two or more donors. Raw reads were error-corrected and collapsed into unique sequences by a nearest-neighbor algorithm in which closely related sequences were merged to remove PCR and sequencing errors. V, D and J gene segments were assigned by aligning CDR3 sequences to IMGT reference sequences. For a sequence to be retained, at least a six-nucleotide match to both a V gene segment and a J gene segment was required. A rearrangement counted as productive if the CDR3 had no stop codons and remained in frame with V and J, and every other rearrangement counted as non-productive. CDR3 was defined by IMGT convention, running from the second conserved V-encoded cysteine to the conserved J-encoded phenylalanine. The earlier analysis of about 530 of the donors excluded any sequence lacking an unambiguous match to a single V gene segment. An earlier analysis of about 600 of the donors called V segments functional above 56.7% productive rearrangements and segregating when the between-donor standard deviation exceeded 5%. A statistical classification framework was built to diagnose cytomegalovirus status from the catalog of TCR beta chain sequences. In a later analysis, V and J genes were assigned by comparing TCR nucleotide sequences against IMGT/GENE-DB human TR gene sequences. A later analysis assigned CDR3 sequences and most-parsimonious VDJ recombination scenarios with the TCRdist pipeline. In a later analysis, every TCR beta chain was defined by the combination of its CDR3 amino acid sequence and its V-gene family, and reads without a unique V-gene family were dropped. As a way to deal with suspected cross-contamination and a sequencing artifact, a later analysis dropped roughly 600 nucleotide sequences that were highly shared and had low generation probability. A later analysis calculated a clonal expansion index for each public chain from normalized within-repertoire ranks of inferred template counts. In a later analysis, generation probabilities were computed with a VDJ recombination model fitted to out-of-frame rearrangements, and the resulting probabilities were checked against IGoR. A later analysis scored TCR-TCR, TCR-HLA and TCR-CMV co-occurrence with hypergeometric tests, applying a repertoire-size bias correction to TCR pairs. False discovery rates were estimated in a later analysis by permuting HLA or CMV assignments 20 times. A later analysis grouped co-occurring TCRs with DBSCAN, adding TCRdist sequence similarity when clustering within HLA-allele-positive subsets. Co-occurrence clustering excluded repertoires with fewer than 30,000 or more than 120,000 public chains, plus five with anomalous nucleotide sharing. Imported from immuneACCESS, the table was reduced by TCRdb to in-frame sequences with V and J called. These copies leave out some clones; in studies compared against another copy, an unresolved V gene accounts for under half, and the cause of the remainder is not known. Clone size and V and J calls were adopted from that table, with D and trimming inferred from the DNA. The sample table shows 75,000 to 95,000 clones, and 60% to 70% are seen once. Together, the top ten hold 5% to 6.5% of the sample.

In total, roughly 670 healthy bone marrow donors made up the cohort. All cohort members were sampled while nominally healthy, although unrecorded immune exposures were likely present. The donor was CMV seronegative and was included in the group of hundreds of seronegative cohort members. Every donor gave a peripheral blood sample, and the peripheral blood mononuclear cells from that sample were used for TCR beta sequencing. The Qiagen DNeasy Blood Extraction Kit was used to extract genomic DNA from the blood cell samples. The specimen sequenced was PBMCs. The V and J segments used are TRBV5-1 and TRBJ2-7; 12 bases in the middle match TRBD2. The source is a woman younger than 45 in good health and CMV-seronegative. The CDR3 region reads CASSLWTSGAEEQYF. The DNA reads TGCGCCAGCAGCTTATGGACTAGCGGGGCAGAAGAGCAGTACTTC.